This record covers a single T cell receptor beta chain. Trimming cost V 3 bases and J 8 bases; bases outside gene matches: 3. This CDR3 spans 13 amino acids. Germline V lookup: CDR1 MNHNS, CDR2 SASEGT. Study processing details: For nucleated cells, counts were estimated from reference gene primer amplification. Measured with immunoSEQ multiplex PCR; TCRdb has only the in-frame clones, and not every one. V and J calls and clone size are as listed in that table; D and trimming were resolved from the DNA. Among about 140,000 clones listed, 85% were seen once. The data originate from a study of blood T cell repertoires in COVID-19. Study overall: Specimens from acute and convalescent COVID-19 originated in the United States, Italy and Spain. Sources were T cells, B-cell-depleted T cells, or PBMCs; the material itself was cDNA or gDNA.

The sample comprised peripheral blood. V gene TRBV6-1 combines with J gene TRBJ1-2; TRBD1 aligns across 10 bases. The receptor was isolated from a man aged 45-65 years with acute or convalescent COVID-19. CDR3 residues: CASSETGGEGYTF. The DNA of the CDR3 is TGTGCCAGCAGTGAGACAGGGGGCGAAGGCTACACCTTC.